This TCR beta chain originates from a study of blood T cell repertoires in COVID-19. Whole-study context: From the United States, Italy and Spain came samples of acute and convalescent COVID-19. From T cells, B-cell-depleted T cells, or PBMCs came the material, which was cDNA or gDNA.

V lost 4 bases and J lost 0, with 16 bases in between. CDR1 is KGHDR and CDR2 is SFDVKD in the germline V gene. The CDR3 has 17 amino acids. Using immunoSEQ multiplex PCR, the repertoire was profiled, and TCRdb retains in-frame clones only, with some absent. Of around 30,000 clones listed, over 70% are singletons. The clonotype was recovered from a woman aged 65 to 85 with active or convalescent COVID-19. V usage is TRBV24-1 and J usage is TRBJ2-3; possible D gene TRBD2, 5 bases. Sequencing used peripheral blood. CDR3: CATSDPSGESSTDTQYF. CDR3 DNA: TGTGCCACCAGTGACCCCAGCGGTGAAAGTAGCACAGATACGCAGTATTTT.